This entry lists 3 T cell receptor beta chains sequenced from one sample in a study of T-cell reconstitution after alpha-beta-depleted transplantation in children. This sample's TCRbeta library carried unique molecular identifier barcodes. Via MiXCR, TCRdb re-called the PCR reads, giving one row per CDR3 protein. The table has approximately 490,000 distinct CDR3 sequences, roughly an eighth seen once. The specimen comprised PBMCs from the stem cell graft donor, sampled from the stem cell graft. These receptor sequences come from a human donor who donated a stem cell graft to a child with combined immunodeficiency.

The chain links TRBV9 to TRBJ2-2; no clear D gene. The V end was cut by 0 bases, the J end by 4 bases, with 4 bases between. Per germline, CDR1 SGDLS and CDR2 YYNGEE. The CDR3 consists of 13 residues. The CDR3 DNA sequence: TGTGCCAGCAGCGTAGAGATCACCGGGGAGCTGTTTTTT. Its protein product is CASSVEITGELFF.

This clonotype was picked up many times. V usage is TRBV20-1 and J usage is TRBJ2-1; D is possibly TRBD2 (6 bases). V lost 1 base and J lost 3, with 10 bases in between. The CDR3 is made up of 14 amino acids. Germline V gene data show CDR1 as DFQATT and CDR2 as SNEGSKA (reference sequence). This chain's CDR3 is CSARGLDFYNEQFF. As DNA, the CDR3 is TGCAGTGCTAGAGGACTAGATTTCTACAATGAGCAGTTCTTC.

This clonotype appeared a few times. The J gene is TRBJ2-3, the V gene TRBV10-3; TRBD1 or TRBD2 may be the D gene (5 bases each). The CDR3 has 13 residues. V shed 5 bases and J shed 3 bases, with 9 bases lying between them. Germline lookup yields CDR1 ENHRY and CDR2 SYGVKD. CDR3 region: CAISPGRTDTQYF. The CDR3 DNA is TGTGCCATCAGTCCGGGACGGACAGATACGCAGTATTTT.